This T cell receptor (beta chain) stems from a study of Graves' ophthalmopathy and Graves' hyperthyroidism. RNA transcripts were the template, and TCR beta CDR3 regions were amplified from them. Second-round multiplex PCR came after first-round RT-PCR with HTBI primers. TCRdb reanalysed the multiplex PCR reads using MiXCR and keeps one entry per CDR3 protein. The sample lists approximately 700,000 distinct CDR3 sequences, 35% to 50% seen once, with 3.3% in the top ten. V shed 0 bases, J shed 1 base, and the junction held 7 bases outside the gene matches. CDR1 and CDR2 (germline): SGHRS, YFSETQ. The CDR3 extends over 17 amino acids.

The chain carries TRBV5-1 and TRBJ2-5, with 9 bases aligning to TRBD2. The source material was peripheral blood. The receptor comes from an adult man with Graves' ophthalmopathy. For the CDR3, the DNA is TGCGCCAGCAGCTTGGCCGGGGCGGGAGGGACCCAAGAGACCCAGTACTTC. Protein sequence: CASSLAGAGGTQETQYF.